This T cell receptor beta chain was documented in a study of T cells in Graves' hyperthyroidism and ophthalmopathy. This clonotype was counted at least ten times. Compared with germline, one end of the junction differs, possibly owing to a read error. TCR beta CDR3 regions were amplified from RNA transcripts. When the TCR CDR3 underwent first-round RT-PCR, the HTBI primer set was used. TCRdb fed the multiplex PCR reads into MiXCR, producing one record per CDR3 protein. The sample has some 400,000 distinct CDR3 sequences, less than 15% seen once. The sample of blood was obtained at first hyperthyroidism diagnosis (before any ophthalmopathy symptoms). This clonotype was sampled from a man aged 25-45 years with Graves' hyperthyroidism that later progressed to Graves' ophthalmopathy. Source material: blood.

The CDR3 DNA follows: TGTGCCAGCAGTCCCTCGAACACTGAAGCTTTCTTT. Translating it yields CASSPSNTEAFF. The chain links TRBV5-1 to TRBJ1-1, with D uncertain. The CDR3 length is 12 residues. CDR1 is SGHRS, CDR2 YFSETQ, per germline. Full variable domain (missing parts from reference TRBV5-1 and TRBJ1-1): KAGVTQTPRYLIKTRGQQVTLSCSPISGHRSVSWYQQTPGQGLQFLFEYFSETQRNKGNFPGRFSGRQFSNSRSEMNVSTLELGDSALYLCASSPSNTEAFFGQGTRLTVV.